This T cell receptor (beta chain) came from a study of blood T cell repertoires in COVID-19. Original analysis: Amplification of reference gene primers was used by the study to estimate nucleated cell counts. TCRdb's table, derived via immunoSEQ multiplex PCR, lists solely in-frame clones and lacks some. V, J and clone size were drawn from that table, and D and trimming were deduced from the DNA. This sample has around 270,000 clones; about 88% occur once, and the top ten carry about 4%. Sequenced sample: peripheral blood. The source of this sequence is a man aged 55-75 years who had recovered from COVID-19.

For the CDR3, the DNA is TGTGCCAGCATACAGGGGGAGCTAGCCAAAAACATTCAGTACTTC. Encoded protein: CASIQGELAKNIQYF. This chain uses TRBV6-6 with TRBJ2-4; 8 nucleotides line up with TRBD1. The V gene's germline CDR1 is MNHNY and CDR2 SVGAGI (reference sequence). Losses at the gene ends were 7 bases for V and 0 bases for J; bases not matched to a gene: 5. The CDR3 has 15 residues.